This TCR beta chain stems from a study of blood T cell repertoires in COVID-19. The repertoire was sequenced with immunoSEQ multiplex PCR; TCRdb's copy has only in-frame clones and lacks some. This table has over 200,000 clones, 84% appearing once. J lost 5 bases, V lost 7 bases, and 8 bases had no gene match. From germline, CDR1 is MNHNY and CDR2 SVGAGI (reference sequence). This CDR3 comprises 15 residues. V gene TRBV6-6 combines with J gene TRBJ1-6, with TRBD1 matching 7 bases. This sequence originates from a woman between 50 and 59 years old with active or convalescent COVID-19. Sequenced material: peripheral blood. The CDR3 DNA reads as TGTGCCAGCACCCTGGGACAGATACATAATTCACCCCTCCACTTT. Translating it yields CASTLGQIHNSPLHF.